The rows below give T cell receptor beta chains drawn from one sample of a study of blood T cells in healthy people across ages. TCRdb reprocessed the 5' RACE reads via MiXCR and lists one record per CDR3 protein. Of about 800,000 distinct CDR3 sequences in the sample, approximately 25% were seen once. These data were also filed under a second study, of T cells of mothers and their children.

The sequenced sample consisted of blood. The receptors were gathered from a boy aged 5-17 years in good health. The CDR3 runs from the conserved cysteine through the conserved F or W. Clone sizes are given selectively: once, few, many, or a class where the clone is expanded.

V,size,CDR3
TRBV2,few,CASRVTSGTGELFF
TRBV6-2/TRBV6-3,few,CASSYSRTSGTNEQFF
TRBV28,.,CASSFFLASGFQETQYF
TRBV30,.,CAWRMNGYEKLFF
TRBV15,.,CATSRTVSSYEQYF
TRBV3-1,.,CASSQARTGLRETQYF
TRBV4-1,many,CASRTASGSANEQFF
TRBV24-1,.,CATTTGNRGGRQFF
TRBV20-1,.,CSARELDNQPQHF
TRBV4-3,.,CASSQDGTYSYNEQFF
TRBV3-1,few,CASSQDLGQGSPF
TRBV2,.,CASRTDRGASGANVLTF
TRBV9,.,CASSVSAGREEQYF
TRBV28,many,CASSWSETQYF
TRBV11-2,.,CASSFFAGIEEAFF
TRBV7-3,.,CASSPMDGANLGYTF
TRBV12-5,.,CASGLVIEAGVDYNEQFF
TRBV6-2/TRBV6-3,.,CASSSPVRTETYEQYF
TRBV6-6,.,CASSYSVASYNEQFF
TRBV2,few,CASSRKGDSYQETQYF
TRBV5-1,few,CASSQNPGQGTTGELFF
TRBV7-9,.,CASSFGQGLEYGYTF
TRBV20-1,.,CSVNQNYPSYEQYF
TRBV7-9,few,CASSLDRRGVIGEKLFF
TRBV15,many,CATSRDREETQYF
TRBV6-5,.,CASSPLLGGTEAFF
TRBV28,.,CASSLHQPGEETQYF
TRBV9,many,CASSVEAGSYEQYF
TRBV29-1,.,CSVELASGGATGELFF
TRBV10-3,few,CAISEGTVYGYTF
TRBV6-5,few,CASSYSSSGRARTPYEQYF
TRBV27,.,CATSTAGDEQFF
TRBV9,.,CASRGTGPYGYTF
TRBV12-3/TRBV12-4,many,CASRPGGTSSYNEQFF
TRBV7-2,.,CASSYWGGGRDEQFF
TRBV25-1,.,CASSSYEDTTNEKLFF
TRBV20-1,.,CSARAQGSGAYNEQFF
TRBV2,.,CASSPRTVLNTEAFF
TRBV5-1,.,CASSLSRDTTYEQYF
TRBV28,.,CAIRPTSDTQYF
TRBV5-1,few,CASSRDTFTYYEQYF
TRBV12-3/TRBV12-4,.,CASNLPPDRVSYWCTEAFF
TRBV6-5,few,CASSWVTGGDLPKNIQYF
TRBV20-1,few,CSARGSEPTNEKLFF
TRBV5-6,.,CASRTTGAETQYF
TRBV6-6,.,CASRGLAGGSEQYF
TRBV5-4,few,CASSFMDRDLDEKLFF
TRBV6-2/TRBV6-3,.,CASSSTGARVTYGYTF
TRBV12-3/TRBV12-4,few,CASSLGWGDYGYTF
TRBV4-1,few,CASSVTSGRKETQYF
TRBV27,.,CASNPIDSNYGYTF
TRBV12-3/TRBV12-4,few,CASSTKLGGPYGYTF
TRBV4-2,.,CASSQDGITQYF
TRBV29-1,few,CSGQTSNQETQYF
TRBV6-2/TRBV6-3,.,CASSYATSGVTDTQYF
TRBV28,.,CASARLTQYF
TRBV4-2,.,CASSQILGKGYNEQFF
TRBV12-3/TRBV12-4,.,CASSPGVWSADTQYF